These 5 T cell receptor beta chains were all obtained from the same sample, sequenced in a study of cytomegalovirus exposure and HLA in healthy donors. The PCR had 60 Vbeta and 13 Jbeta primers. Sequencing used immunoSEQ multiplex PCR; TCRdb keeps in-frame clones, though not all of them. The sample carries approximately 50,000 clones, over 75% recorded once. Sequenced input: PBMCs. These receptors all come from a boy aged 5-17 years in good health and CMV-seropositive.

This clone came up once. This chain joins TRBV12-5 and TRBJ2-7, with D maybe TRBD1 (6 bases). Trimming took off 10 bases at V and 5 bases at J, with 15 bases between the two ends. The CDR3 is 12 amino acids. Germline assignment: CDR1 LGHNT and CDR2 FRNRAP. The CDR3 protein is CAIRGDLDEQYF. CDR3 sequence (DNA): TGTGCTATCAGGGGCGATTTGGACGAGCAGTACTTC.

This clone was seen only a few times. The chain is built from TRBV6-6 and TRBJ2-3; 12 bases align to TRBD1. The V and J ends lost 7 bases and 4 bases, in that order; junction bases with no gene match: 6. Germline values: CDR1 MNHNY, CDR2 SVGAGI (reference sequence). The CDR3 has 15 residues. The CDR3 region is CASTPGTGGADTQYF. CDR3 coding DNA: TGTGCCAGCACCCCCGGGACAGGGGGCGCAGATACGCAGTATTTT.

The count of this clone is one. The chain carries TRBV7-9 and TRBJ1-1; a weak D match, TRBD1 (6 bases). CDR1 and CDR2 (germline): SEHNR, FQNEAQ (reference sequence). CDR3 length: 14 residues. Trimming pared 5 bases from V and 4 bases from J, leaving 14 bases between. CDR3 loop: CASSQIQGGTEAFF. CDR3 in DNA: TGTGCCAGCAGCCAAATACAGGGTGGCACTGAAGCTTTCTTT.

V is TRBV5-6 and J is TRBJ2-5; no definite D call. There are 13 residues in the CDR3. The V gene lost 6 bases and the J gene lost 1 base, with 10 bases spanning the gap. Germline V gene data show CDR1 as SGHDT and CDR2 as YYEEEE. The CDR3 nucleotides are TGTGCCAGCACCGAGCTGATCCAAGAGACCCAGTACTTC. It encodes CASTELIQETQYF.

The chain is built from TRBV29-1 and TRBJ1-1, with 7 bases fitting TRBD1. The germline gives CDR1 SQVTM, CDR2 ANQGSEA. The CDR3 totals 12 residues. Trimming removed 5 bases from V and 4 bases from J; junction bases left unmatched: 4. CDR3 bases: TGCAGCGTTCTTGACAGGGCCACTGAAGCTTTCTTT. Translated, it gives CSVLDRATEAFF.